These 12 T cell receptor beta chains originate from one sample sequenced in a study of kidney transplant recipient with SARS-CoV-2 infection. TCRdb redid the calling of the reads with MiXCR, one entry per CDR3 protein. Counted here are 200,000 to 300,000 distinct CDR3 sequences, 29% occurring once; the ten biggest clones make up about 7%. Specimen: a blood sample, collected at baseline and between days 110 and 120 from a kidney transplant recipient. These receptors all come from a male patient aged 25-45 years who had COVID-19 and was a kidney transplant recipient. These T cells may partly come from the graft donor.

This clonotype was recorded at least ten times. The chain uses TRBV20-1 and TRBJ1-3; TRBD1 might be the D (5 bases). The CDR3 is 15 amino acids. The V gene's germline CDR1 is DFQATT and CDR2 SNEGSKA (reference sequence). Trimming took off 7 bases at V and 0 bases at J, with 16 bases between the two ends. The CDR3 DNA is TGCAGTGGCAAGAGAAAAGGGGACTCTGGAAACACCATATATTTT. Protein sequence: CSGKRKGDSGNTIYF.

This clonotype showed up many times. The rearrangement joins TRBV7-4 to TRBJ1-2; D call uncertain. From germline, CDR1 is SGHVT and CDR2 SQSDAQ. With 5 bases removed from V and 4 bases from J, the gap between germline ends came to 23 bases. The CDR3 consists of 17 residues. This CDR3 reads CASSVPFSARKTYGYTF. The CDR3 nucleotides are TGTGCCAGCAGCGTGCCATTTTCAGCTCGAAAGACCTATGGCTACACCTTC.

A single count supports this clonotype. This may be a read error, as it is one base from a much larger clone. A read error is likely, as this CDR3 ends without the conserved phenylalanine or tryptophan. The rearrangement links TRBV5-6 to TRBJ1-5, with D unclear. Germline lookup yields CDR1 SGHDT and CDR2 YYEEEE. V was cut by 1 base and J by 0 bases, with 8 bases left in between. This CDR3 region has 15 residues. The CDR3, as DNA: TGTGCCAGCAGCTTGTACAGCTATAGCAATCAGCCCCAGCATCTT. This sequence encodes CASSLYSYSNQPQHL.

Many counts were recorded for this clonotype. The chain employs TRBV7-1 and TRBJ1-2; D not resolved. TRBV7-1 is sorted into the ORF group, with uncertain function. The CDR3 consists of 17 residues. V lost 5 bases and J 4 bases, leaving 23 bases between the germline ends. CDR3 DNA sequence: TGTGCCAGCAGCAGAGGCTCTCACGAGGGAAAGACCTATGGCTACACCTTC. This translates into CASSRGSHEGKTYGYTF.

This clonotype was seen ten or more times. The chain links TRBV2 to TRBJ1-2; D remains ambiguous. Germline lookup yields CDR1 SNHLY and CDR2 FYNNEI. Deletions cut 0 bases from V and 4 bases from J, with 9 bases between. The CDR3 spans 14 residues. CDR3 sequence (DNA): TGTGCCAGCAGTGAAGCATCAGGACCCTATGGCTACACCTTC. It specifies CASSEASGPYGYTF.

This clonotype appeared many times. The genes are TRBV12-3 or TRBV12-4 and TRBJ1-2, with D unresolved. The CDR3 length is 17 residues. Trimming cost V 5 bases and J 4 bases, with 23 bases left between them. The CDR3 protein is CASSIVYSFRKTYGYTF. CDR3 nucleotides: TGTGCCAGCAGTATCGTATACAGCTTCCGAAAGACCTATGGCTACACCTTC.

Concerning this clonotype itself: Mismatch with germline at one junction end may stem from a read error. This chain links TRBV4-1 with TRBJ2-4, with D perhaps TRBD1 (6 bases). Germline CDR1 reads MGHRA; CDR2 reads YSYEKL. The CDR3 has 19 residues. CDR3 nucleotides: TGCGCCAGCAGCCAAGTAGTCAGGGGTCCGAGTCAAGCCAAAAACACTCAGTACTTC. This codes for CASSQVVRGPSQAKNTQYF.

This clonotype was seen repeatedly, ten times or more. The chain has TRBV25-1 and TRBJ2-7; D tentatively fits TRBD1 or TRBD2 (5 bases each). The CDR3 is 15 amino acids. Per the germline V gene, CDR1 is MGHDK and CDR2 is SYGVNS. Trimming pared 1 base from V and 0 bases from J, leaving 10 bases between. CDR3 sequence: CASSEFEGPSYEQYF. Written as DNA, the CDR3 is TGTGCCAGCAGTGAATTCGAGGGGCCCTCCTACGAGCAGTACTTC.

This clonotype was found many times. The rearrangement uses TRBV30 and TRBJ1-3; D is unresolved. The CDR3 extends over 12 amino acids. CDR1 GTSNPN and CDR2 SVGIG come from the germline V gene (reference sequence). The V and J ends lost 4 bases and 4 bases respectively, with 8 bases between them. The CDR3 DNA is TGTGCCTGGAAGGGAAGCGGAAACACCATATATTTT. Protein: CAWKGSGNTIYF.

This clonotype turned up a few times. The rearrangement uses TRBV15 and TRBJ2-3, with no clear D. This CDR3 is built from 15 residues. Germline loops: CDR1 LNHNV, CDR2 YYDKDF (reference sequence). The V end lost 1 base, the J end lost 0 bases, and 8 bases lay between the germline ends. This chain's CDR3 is CATSRGAASTDTQYF. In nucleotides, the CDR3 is TGTGCCACCAGCAGAGGGGCGGCTAGCACAGATACGCAGTATTTT.

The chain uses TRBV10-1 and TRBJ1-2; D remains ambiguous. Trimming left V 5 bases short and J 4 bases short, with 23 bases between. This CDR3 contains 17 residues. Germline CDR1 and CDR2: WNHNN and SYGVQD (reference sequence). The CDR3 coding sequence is TGCGCCAGCAGTTGCGGAGAAGGATCGCGAAAGACCTATGGCTACACCTTC. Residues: CASSCGEGSRKTYGYTF.

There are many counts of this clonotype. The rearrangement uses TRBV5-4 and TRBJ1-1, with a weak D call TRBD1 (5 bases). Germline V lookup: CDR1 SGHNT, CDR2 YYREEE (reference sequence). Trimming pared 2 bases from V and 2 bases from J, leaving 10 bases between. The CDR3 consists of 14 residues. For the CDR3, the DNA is TGTGCCAGCAGCTTCGCGGGACCCAACACTGAAGCTTTCTTT. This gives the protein CASSFAGPNTEAFF.